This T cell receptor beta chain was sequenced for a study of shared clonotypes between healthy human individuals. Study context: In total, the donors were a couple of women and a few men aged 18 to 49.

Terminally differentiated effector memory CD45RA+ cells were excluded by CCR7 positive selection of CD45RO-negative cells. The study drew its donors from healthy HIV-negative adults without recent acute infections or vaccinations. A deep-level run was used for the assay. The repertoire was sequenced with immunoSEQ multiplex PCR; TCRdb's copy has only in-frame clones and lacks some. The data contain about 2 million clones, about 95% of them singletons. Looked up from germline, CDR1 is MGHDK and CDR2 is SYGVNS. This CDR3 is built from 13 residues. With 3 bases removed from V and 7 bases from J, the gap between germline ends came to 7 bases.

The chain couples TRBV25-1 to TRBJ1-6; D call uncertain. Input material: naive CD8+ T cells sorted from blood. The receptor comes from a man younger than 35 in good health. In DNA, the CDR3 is TGTGCCAGCAGTGACACCATCAATTCACCCCTCCACTTT. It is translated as CASSDTINSPLHF. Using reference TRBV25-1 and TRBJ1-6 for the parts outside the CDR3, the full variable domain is EADIYQTPRYLVIGTGKKITLECSQTMGHDKMYWYQQDPGMELHLIHYSYGVNSTEKGDLSSESTVSRIRTEHFPLTLESARPSHTSQYLCASSDTINSPLHFGNGTRLTVT.